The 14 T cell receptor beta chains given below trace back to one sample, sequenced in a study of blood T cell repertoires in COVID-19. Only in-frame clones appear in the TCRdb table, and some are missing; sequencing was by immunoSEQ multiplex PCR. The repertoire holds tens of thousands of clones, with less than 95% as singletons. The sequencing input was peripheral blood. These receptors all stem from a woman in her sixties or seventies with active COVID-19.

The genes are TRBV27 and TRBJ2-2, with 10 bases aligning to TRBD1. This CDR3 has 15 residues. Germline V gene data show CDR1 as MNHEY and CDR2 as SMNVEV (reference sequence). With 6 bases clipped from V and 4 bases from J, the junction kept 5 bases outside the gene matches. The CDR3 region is CASRPRQGATGELFF. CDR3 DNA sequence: TGTGCCAGCAGACCTAGACAGGGGGCCACCGGGGAGCTGTTTTTT.

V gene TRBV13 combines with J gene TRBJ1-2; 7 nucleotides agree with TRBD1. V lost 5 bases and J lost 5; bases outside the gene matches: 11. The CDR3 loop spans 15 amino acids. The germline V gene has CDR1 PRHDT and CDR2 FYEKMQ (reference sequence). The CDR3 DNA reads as TGTGCCAGCAGCAAAACACAGGGGCCTCAATATGGCTACACCTTC. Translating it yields CASSKTQGPQYGYTF.

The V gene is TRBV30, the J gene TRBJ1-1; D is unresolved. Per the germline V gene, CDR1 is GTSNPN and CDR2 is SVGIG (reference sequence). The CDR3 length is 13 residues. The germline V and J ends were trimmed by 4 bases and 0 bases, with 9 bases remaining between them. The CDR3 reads CAWNGNLNTEAFF. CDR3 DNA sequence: TGTGCCTGGAACGGGAACTTGAACACTGAAGCTTTCTTT.

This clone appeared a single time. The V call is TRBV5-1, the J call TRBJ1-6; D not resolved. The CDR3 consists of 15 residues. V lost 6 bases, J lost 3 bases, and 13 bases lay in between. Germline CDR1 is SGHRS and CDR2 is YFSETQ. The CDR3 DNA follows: TGCGCCAGCACCGCAGGCTCCGGCTATAATTCACCCCTCCACTTT. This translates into CASTAGSGYNSPLHF. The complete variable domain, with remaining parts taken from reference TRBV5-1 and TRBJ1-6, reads KAGVTQTPRYLIKTRGQQVTLSCSPISGHRSVSWYQQTPGQGLQFLFEYFSETQRNKGNFPGRFSGRQFSNSRSEMNVSTLELGDSALYLCASTAGSGYNSPLHFGNGTRLTVT.

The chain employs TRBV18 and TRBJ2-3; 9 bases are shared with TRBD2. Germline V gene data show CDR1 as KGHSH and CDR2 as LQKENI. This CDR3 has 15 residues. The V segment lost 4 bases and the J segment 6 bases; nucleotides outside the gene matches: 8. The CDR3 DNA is TGTGCCAGCTCACTCAAAGGACTAGCGTCCGATACGCAGTATTTT. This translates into CASSLKGLASDTQYF. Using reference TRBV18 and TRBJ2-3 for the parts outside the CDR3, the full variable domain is NAGVMQNPRHLVRRRGQEARLRCSPMKGHSHVYWYRQLPEEGLKFMVYLQKENIIDESGMPKERFSAEFPKEGPSILRIQQVVRGDSAAYFCASSLKGLASDTQYFGPGTRLTVL.

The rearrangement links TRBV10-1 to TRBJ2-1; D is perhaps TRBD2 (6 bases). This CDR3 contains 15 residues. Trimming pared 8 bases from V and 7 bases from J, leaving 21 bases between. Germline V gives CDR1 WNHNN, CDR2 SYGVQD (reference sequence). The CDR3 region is CASSFAGSPSNEQFF. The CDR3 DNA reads TGCGCCAGCTCGTTCGCGGGGTCTCCCTCTAATGAGCAGTTCTTC.

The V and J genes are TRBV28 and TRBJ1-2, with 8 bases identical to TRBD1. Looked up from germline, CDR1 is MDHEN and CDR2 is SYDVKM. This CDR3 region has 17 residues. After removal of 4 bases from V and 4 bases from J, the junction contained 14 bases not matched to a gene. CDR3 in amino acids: CASSWLGTSGGAYGYTF. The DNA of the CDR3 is TGTGCCAGCAGTTGGCTTGGAACGTCAGGGGGCGCCTATGGCTACACCTTC.

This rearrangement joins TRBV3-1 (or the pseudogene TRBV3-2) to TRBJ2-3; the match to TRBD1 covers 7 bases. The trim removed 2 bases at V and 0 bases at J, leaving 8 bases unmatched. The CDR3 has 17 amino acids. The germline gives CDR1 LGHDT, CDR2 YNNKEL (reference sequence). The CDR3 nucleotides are TGTGCCAGCAGCCAACGGACAGGAAGACACAGCACAGATACGCAGTATTTT. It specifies CASSQRTGRHSTDTQYF.

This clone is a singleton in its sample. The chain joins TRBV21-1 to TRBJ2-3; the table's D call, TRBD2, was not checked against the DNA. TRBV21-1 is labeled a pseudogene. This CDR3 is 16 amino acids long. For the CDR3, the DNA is TGTGCCAGCAGCAAGTGTAACAAGCGGGAGAGGGATACGCAGTATTTT. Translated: CASSKCNKRERDTQYF.

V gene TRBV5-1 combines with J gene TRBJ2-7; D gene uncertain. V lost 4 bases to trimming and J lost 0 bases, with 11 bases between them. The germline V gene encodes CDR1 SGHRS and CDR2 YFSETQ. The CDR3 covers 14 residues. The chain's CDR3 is CASSHQQISYEQYF. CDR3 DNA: TGCGCCAGCAGCCATCAACAGATCTCCTACGAGCAGTACTTC.

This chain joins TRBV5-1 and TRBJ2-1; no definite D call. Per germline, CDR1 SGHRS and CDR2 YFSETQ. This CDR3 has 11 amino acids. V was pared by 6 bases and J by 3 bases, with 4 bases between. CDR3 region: CASKLYNEQFF. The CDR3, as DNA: TGCGCCAGCAAGCTCTACAATGAGCAGTTCTTC.

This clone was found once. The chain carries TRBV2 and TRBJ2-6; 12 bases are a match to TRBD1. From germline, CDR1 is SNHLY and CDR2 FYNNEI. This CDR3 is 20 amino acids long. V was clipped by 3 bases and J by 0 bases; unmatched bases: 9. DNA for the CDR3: TGTGCCAGCAGTGATGTCGGGACAGGGGGCGCATTCTCTGGGGCCAACGTCCTGACTTTC. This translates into CASSDVGTGGAFSGANVLTF.

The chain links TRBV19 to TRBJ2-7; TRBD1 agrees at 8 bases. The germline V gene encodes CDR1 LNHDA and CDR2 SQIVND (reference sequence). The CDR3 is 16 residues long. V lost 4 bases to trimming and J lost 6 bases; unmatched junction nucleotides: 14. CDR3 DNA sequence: TGTGCCAGTAGTAATGGACAGGGCTACCCCGCATCCGAGCAGTACTTC. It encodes CASSNGQGYPASEQYF.

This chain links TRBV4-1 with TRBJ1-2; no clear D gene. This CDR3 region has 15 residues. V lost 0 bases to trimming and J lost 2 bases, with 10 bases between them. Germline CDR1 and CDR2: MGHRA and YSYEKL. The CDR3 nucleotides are TGCGCCAGCAGCCAAGATAAGACACAGAACTATGGCTACACCTTC. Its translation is CASSQDKTQNYGYTF.